Listed below are T cell receptor beta chains from one sample, sequenced in a study of OX40 agonist ivuxolimab in advanced cancers. The protocol was immunoSEQ multiplex PCR, while the TCRdb copy is restricted to in-frame clones and leaves out a portion. Among fewer than 50,000 clones listed, around 87% were seen once. The sample consisted of CD4+ or CD8+ T cells sorted from blood, taken in a trial of the OX40 agonist ivuxolimab. The receptors here all came from an adult with an advanced solid tumor such as melanoma, head and neck, liver or kidney cancer. Each CDR3 is given with its conserved first and last residue. D genes are given only for firm matches. Clone size appears in some rows only: once, few, many, or a class for an expanded clone.

.	TRBV6-5	.	TRBJ2-3	12	TGTGCCAGCGGCAGCGGGACAGATACGCAGTATTTT	CASGSGTDTQYF
TRBD1	TRBV6-5	.	TRBJ2-7	14	TGTGCCAGCAGCCCCGGGACAGGACCCTACGAGCAGTACTTC	CASSPGTGPYEQYF
TRBD1	TRBV9	.	TRBJ1-1	14	TGTGCCAGCAGCGGGACAGGCGGCAGGTCTGAAGCTTTCTTT	CASSGTGGRSEAFF
.	TRBV19	.	TRBJ2-7	15	TGTGCCAGTAGTATCGGATCTAGCGAGAACTACGAGCAGTACTTC	CASSIGSSENYEQYF
.	TRBV30	.	TRBJ1-1	14	TGTGCCTGGAGTATGGTAGCGGGAGGCACTGAAGCTTTCTTT	CAWSMVAGGTEAFF
TRBD1	TRBV6-4	.	TRBJ1-2	14	TGTGCCAGCAGTGACTCGGAGGGGGCGGACGGCTACACCTTC	CASSDSEGADGYTF
.	TRBV4-3	.	TRBJ1-1	12	TGCGCCAGCAGTCAAAGGGGGGCTGAAGCTTTCTTT	CASSQRGAEAFF
.	TRBV27	.	TRBJ1-2	14	TGTGCCAGCAGTCTTACCGGGAGCTACTATGGCTACACCTTC	CASSLTGSYYGYTF
.	TRBV5-1	.	TRBJ2-7	15	TGCGCCAGCAGCTTTTCCCAGGGGATCTCCTACGAGCAGTACTTC	CASSFSQGISYEQYF
.	TRBV9	.	TRBJ2-7	15	TGTGCCAGCAGCGCTCCGGAACAGGGTTTCTACGAGCAGTACTTC	CASSAPEQGFYEQYF
.	TRBV9	.	TRBJ1-4	14	TGTGCCAGCAGCGTCCCTGACAGAAATGAAAAACTGTTTTTT	CASSVPDRNEKLFF
TRBD2	TRBV4-1	.	TRBJ2-2	16	TGCGCCAGCAGCCAATCGGGACTAGCGGGTTCCGGGGAGCTGTTTTTT	CASSQSGLAGSGELFF
.	TRBV7-9	once	TRBJ1-1	15	TGTGCCAGCAGCGACTCGACGGCCTTTAACACTGAAGCTTTCTTT	CASSDSTAFNTEAFF
.	TRBV29-1	.	TRBJ2-2	11	TGCAGCGTTCATAACACCGGGGAGCTGTTTTTT	CSVHNTGELFF
TRBD2	TRBV30	.	TRBJ2-2	17	TGTGCCTGGAGCCTTAGAGCGGGGGGCGGGTGGACCGGGGAGCTGTTTTTT	CAWSLRAGGGWTGELFF
.	TRBV2	.	TRBJ2-7	13	TGTGCCCGAGCAGAGATAGATGTTTACGAGCAGTACTTC	CARAEIDVYEQYF
TRBD2	TRBV5-4	.	TRBJ2-7	16	TGTGCCAGCAGCTTGGTGACTAGCGGAACCGTCTACGAGCAGTACTTC	CASSLVTSGTVYEQYF
TRBD2	TRBV30	.	TRBJ2-7	13	TGTGCCTTGGGACTAGCGGGGCTCGGCGAGCAGTACTTC	CALGLAGLGEQYF
.	TRBV13	.	TRBJ1-4	18	TGTGCCAGCAGCTTAGGCCCCAGGGGAGGTGCGGCTAATGAAAAACTGTTTTTT	CASSLGPRGGAANEKLFF
TRBD1	TRBV27	.	TRBJ2-3	15	TGTGCCAGCAGTCCAAGACAGGGGGCGAGGGATACGCAGTATTTT	CASSPRQGARDTQYF
.	TRBV4-2	.	TRBJ1-1	15	TGTGCCAGCAGCCAACCGACGGAAGAGGACACTGAAGCTTTCTTT	CASSQPTEEDTEAFF
.	TRBV7-6	few	TRBJ1-1	16	TGTGCCAGCAGCCCACAGGGATCATCTTTCGGCACTGAAGCTTTCTTT	CASSPQGSSFGTEAFF